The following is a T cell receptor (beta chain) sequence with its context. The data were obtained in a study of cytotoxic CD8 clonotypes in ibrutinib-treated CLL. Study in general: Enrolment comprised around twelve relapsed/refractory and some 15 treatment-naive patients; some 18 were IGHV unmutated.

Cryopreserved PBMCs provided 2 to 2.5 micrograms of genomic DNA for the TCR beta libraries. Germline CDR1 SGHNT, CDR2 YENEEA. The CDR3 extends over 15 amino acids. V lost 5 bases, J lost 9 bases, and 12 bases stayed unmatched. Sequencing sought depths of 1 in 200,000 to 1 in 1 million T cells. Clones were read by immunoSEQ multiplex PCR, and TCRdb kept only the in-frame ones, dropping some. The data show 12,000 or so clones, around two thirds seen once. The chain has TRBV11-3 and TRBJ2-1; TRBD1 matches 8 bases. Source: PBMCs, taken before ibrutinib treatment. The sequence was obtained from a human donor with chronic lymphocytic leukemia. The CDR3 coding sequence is TGTGCCAGCAGCCAAACCGGGACAGGACAAGGTGAGCAGTTCTTC. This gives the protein CASSQTGTGQGEQFF.